Listed here are 18 T cell receptor beta chains from one sample, sequenced in a study of T and B cells in COVID-19 patients. From blood, about 220-500 ng of genomic DNA served as TRB template. BIOMED2 TRB-A/B primer pools were used in multiplex TRB PCR. Using its own MiXCR run on the multiplex PCR reads, TCRdb lists one record per CDR3 protein. The sample gives roughly 8,100 distinct CDR3 sequences, 25% to 30% of which show up once; 17% is in the top ten. Material for sequencing was blood. These receptors came from a human donor with active COVID-19.

The rearrangement joins TRBV6-5 to TRBJ1-4; D call uncertain. The CDR3 sequence is 14 residues long. V lost 2 bases and J lost 0, with 4 bases in between. Germline assignment: CDR1 MNHEY and CDR2 SVGAGI. The CDR3 loop reads CASSYGTTNEKLFF. DNA for the CDR3: TGTGCCAGCAGTTACGGGACAACTAATGAAAAACTGTTTTTT.

The chain carries TRBV20-1 and TRBJ2-3; TRBD2 agrees at 7 bases. Germline loops: CDR1 DFQATT, CDR2 SNEGSKA (reference sequence). V shed 3 bases and J 3 bases; nucleotides not matched to a gene: 12. This CDR3 is built from 16 residues. Here the CDR3 reads CSARTNLGGGTDTQYF. CDR3 nucleotides: TGCAGTGCTAGGACTAACCTGGGGGGGGGGACAGATACGCAGTATTTT.

The chain recombines TRBV6-1 with TRBJ1-1; no reliable D call. V gave up 5 bases and J gave up 7 bases, with 11 bases separating them. This CDR3 has 12 amino acids. The V gene's germline CDR1 is MNHNS and CDR2 SASEGT. In DNA form, the CDR3 reads TGTGCCAGCAGTACAGAGAAACGTGAAGCTTTCTTT. It specifies CASSTEKREAFF.

CDR3 amino acids: CASKNIAGKLFF. For the CDR3, the DNA is TGTGCCAGCAAAAACATAGCCGGAAAACTGTTTTTT. The gene calls are TRBV27 and TRBJ1-4; the D is unclear. V lost 7 bases and J lost 10, with 13 bases in between. There are 12 residues in the CDR3. The V gene's germline CDR1 is MNHEY and CDR2 SMNVEV (reference sequence).

This chain joins TRBV6-5 and TRBJ1-2, with D unclear. Germline CDR1 MNHEY, CDR2 SVGAGI. With 7 bases removed from V and 4 bases from J, the gap between germline ends came to 7 bases. This CDR3 is built from 11 residues. CDR3 in amino acids: CASTSAYGYTF. The CDR3 DNA is TGTGCCAGCACATCAGCCTATGGCTACACCTTC.

The chain joins TRBV27 to TRBJ1-5; D not resolved. The CDR3 is 16 residues long. Germline V gives CDR1 MNHEY, CDR2 SMNVEV (reference sequence). V was pared by 2 bases and J by 0 bases, with 11 bases between. DNA of the CDR3: TGTGCCAGCAGTTTAGTGGCAGGTTATAGCAATCAGCCCCAGCATTTT. Translated: CASSLVAGYSNQPQHF.

With respect to this clonotype: At one of its ends the junction is not consistent with the germline gene, which may arise from a read error. The V gene is TRBV6-2 or TRBV6-3, the J gene TRBJ1-3; no definite D call. This CDR3 contains 14 residues. From germline, CDR1 is MNHEY and CDR2 SVGEGT. The CDR3 sequence is CASSYSNGGNTKYF. CDR3 in DNA: TGTGCCAGCAGTTACTCGAACGGTGGAAACACCAAATATTTT.

A single count supports this clonotype. J is TRBJ1-5 and V is TRBV6-5, with TRBD1 as a possible D gene (5 bases). The CDR3 contains 17 residues. The ends were cut back, 5 bases at V and 5 bases at J, with 22 bases in the middle. Germline V gene data show CDR1 as MNHEY and CDR2 as SVGAGI. The CDR3 DNA follows: TGTGCCAGCAGTCCCCGCGGAGGGGCTGTGGGCGATCAGCCCCAGCATTTT. The encoded protein is CASSPRGGAVGDQPQHF.

This clonotype is medium-sized within its sample. The chain employs TRBV29-1 and TRBJ2-1; TRBD2 aligns across 11 bases. The J segment lost 8 bases and the V segment lost 1 base, leaving 13 bases of the junction unmatched. This CDR3 spans 17 amino acids. Germline CDR1 is SQVTM and CDR2 is ANQGSEA. The CDR3 spells CSVEGQVLAGGFDEQFF. In DNA form, the CDR3 reads TGCAGCGTTGAAGGTCAGGTTCTAGCGGGGGGTTTCGATGAGCAGTTCTTC.

This clonotype was detected only a few times. The chain carries TRBV27 and TRBJ1-2, with D possibly TRBD1 on 5 matching bases. Germline CDR1 reads MNHEY; CDR2 reads SMNVEV (reference sequence). V was cut by 6 bases and J by 7 bases, with 18 bases left in between. This CDR3 has 14 amino acids. CDR3 protein: CASSAQGPASGYTF. The CDR3 bases are TGTGCCAGCAGCGCCCAGGGCCCTGCCTCTGGCTACACCTTC.

Within the sample, this clonotype is medium-sized. The V call is TRBV29-1, the J call TRBJ2-2, with D possibly matching TRBD1 (5 bases). Trimming left V 4 bases short and J 0 bases short, with 12 bases between. CDR3 length: 15 amino acids. CDR1 and CDR2 from the germline V gene are SQVTM and ANQGSEA. The CDR3 spells CSVAQGISNTGELFF. Written as DNA, the CDR3 is TGCAGCGTTGCCCAGGGAATTTCGAACACCGGGGAGCTGTTTTTT.

The CDR3: CAISLLAGGQETQYF. CDR3 coding DNA: TGTGCCATCTCTCTACTAGCGGGGGGGCAAGAGACCCAGTACTTC. The chain is built from TRBV6-1 and TRBJ2-5; 13 bases agree with TRBD2. The length of the CDR3 is 15 residues. Germline V gene data show CDR1 as MNHNS and CDR2 as SASEGT. The V and J ends lost 10 bases and 2 bases, in that order; junction bases with no gene match: 7.

Judged by abundance, this clonotype is medium-sized. The J gene is TRBJ2-7, the V gene TRBV19; D gene unclear. This CDR3 is built from 14 residues. Germline V gene sequence: CDR1 LNHDA, CDR2 SQIVND (reference sequence). The V gene lost 7 bases and the J gene lost 6 bases, with 19 bases spanning the gap. This chain's CDR3 is CASMAAGVSSEQYF. The CDR3 DNA follows: TGTGCCAGTATGGCGGCAGGAGTTTCGTCCGAGCAGTACTTC. Full variable domain (rest looked up from reference TRBV19 and TRBJ2-7): DGGITQSPKYLFRKEGQNVTLSCEQNLNHDAMYWYRQDPGQGLRLIYYSQIVNDFQKGDIAEGYSVSREKKESFPLTVTSAQKNPTAFYLCASMAAGVSSEQYFGPGTRLTVT.

The V gene is TRBV19, the J gene TRBJ1-2; TRBD1 is a possible D gene (6 bases). This CDR3 region has 12 residues. Germline lookup yields CDR1 LNHDA and CDR2 SQIVND (reference sequence). V dropped 5 bases and J dropped 6 bases, with 10 bases sitting between them. This CDR3 is CASSPTGNGYTF. CDR3 sequence (DNA): TGTGCCAGTAGTCCAACAGGGAATGGCTACACCTTC.

This clonotype showed up just once. The chain employs TRBV7-6 and TRBJ1-1, with unresolved D. The CDR3 totals 16 residues. Germline V gene lookup returns CDR1 SGHVS and CDR2 FNYEAQ. Trimming pared 0 bases from V and 2 bases from J, leaving 13 bases between. Here the CDR3 reads CASSLALGQDNTEAFF. In DNA form, the CDR3 reads TGTGCCAGCAGCTTAGCGTTGGGTCAGGACAACACTGAAGCTTTCTTT.

This clonotype qualifies as medium-sized. This chain uses TRBV19 with TRBJ1-1; D remains ambiguous. Germline V gene sequence: CDR1 LNHDA, CDR2 SQIVND (reference sequence). The V gene lost 2 bases and the J gene lost 2 bases, with 6 bases spanning the gap. The CDR3 length is 13 residues. CDR3 sequence: CASSIWGNTEAFF. Here the CDR3 DNA reads TGTGCCAGTAGTATATGGGGAAACACTGAAGCTTTCTTT. Full variable domain (outside the CDR3, taken from reference TRBV19 and TRBJ1-1): DGGITQSPKYLFRKEGQNVTLSCEQNLNHDAMYWYRQDPGQGLRLIYYSQIVNDFQKGDIAEGYSVSREKKESFPLTVTSAQKNPTAFYLCASSIWGNTEAFFGQGTRLTVV.

This clonotype is termed medium-sized (0.01 to 0.1%). The chain links TRBV29-1 to TRBJ1-1; D is undetermined. Trimming shortened V by 2 bases and J by 4 bases, and 14 bases separated the two germline ends. Per the germline V gene, CDR1 is SQVTM and CDR2 is ANQGSEA. The CDR3 runs to 14 residues. The CDR3 protein is CSVERSTDFTEAFF. The CDR3 coding sequence is TGCAGCGTTGAACGGTCGACGGACTTCACTGAAGCTTTCTTT. Based on the CDR3 plus reference TRBV29-1 and TRBJ1-1, the full variable domain is SAVISQKPSRDICQRGTSLTIQCQVDSQVTMMFWYRQQPGQSLTLIATANQGSEATYESGFVIDKFPISRPNLTFSTLTVSNMSPEDSSIYLCSVERSTDFTEAFFGQGTRLTVV.

The chain recombines TRBV20-1 with TRBJ2-3; 12 nucleotides line up with TRBD1. Trimming took 5 bases from V and 4 from J; bases not matched to a gene: 7. In germline, CDR1 is DFQATT, CDR2 SNEGSKA (reference sequence). The CDR3 sequence is 15 residues long. CDR3 protein: CSAPGTGGTPDTQYF. DNA for the CDR3: TGCAGTGCTCCCGGGACAGGGGGCACGCCAGATACGCAGTATTTT.